The clone carrying this T cell receptor (beta chain) was seen more than once but under ten times. The data were taken from a study of response to subunit inactivated influenza vaccine. CDR3 length: 13 amino acids. The germline V gene has CDR1 SQVTM and CDR2 ANQGSEA. Trimming stripped 6 bases from V and 0 bases from J, with 9 bases between. MiXCR, applied by TCRdb to the RT-PCR reads, yields one record per CDR3 protein. This sample has hundreds of thousands of distinct CDR3 sequences, with around 11% found just once. The sample was also linked to a second study, of T cells expressing NK-cell markers. As that report states: Synthesis of TCR beta cDNA relied on 5'RACE template switching carrying UMIs. Eight donors were sequenced, seven testing HCMV-seropositive and one testing seronegative. Dominant NKG2C+ clonotypes in roughly 6 donors made up roughly 1.0-7.0% of CD8+ T cells. These clonotypes additionally ranked first within the CD3+CD56-NKG2C+ fraction of a few donors. Clarity on HCMV specificity was lacking for the expanded NKG2C+ T cell clones.

The receptor was isolated from a man in his fifties who received an inactivated influenza vaccine. This sample comprised PBMCs from blood, obtained on the day of vaccination. The rearrangement uses TRBV29-1 and TRBJ1-3, with D hard to call. The CDR3 nucleotides are TGCAGCGTGGCCCCAAGCTCTGGAAACACCATATATTTT. Translation gives CSVAPSSGNTIYF.